This paragraph reports one TCR beta chain. Authors' processing steps: Amplification with reference gene primers provided the estimates of nucleated cell counts. Using immunoSEQ multiplex PCR, the repertoire was profiled, and TCRdb retains in-frame clones only, with some absent. V and J calls and clone size are given by that table; D and trimming were obtained from the DNA. The sample yields hundreds of thousands of clones, more than 70% seen once. The sample comes from a study of blood T cell repertoires in COVID-19. Study background: Researchers got acute and convalescent COVID-19 samples from the United States, Italy and Spain.

The CDR3 sequence is 16 residues long. V was pared by 1 base and J by 1 base, with 10 bases between. Germline values: CDR1 SGHAT, CDR2 FQNNGV. This sequence was found in a woman aged 18-29 years who had been exposed to COVID-19. The sample was PBMCs or T cells enriched from blood (not recorded which). The chain carries TRBV11-2 and TRBJ2-2; no clear D. This chain's CDR3 is CASSLAVLLNTGELFF. The CDR3 bases are TGTGCCAGCAGCTTAGCTGTCCTTTTGAACACCGGGGAGCTGTTTTTT.